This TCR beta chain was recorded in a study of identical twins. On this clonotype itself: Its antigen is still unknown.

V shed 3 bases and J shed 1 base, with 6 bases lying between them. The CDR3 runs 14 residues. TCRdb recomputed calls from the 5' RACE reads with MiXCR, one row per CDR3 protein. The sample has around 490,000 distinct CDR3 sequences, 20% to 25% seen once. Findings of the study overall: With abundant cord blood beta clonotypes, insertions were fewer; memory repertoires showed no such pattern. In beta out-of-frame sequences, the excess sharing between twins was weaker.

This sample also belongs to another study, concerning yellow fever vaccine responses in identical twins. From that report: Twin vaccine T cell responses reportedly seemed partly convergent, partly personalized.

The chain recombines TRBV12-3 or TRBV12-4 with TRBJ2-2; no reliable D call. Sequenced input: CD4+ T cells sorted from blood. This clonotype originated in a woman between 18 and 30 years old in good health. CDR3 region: CASSFLRNTGELFF. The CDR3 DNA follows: TGTGCCAGCAGTTTTTTGCGGAACACCGGGGAGCTGTTTTTT.